This passage covers 11 T cell receptor beta chains from one sample sequenced in a study of vaccination and CD4 T cells after COVID-19. The sample's treatment: roughly 11-day PBMC culture with coronavirus spike peptide pools or control peptides (ViraFEST assay). Sequenced with the Oncomine TCR Beta short-read assay was DNA taken from cultured CD4+ T cells. TCRdb re-called the PCR reads with MiXCR, one entry per CDR3 protein. Of about 7,100 distinct CDR3 sequences in the sample, less than 80% were seen once. Their recognized antigens are unknown. The sequencing input was CD4+ T cells from blood, cultured in vitro. These receptors came from a human donor who had recovered from COVID-19.

The genes are TRBV30 and TRBJ1-1, with D perhaps matching TRBD1 (6 bases). Germline V lookup: CDR1 GTSNPN, CDR2 SVGIG (reference sequence). V was cut by 5 bases and J by 1 base, with 14 bases left in between. This CDR3 has 14 residues. The CDR3 reads CAWGPGQRNTEAFF. The CDR3 DNA reads TGTGCCTGGGGCCCCGGACAGAGGAACACTGAAGCTTTCTTT.

This chain links TRBV27 with TRBJ1-5, with D possibly being TRBD1 (5 bases). The CDR3 totals 16 residues. Germline V lookup: CDR1 MNHEY, CDR2 SMNVEV (reference sequence). V lost 5 bases, J lost 1 base, and 15 bases lay in between. The CDR3 coding sequence is TGTGCCAGCAGTCGAACGACAGCCCTGAGCAATCAGCCCCAGCATTTT. This gives the protein CASSRTTALSNQPQHF.

The DNA of the CDR3 is TGCAGTGCTAGGGACGGCTACGAGCAGTACTTC. Protein sequence: CSARDGYEQYF. The chain recombines TRBV20-1 with TRBJ2-7; D is unresolved. Germline V lookup: CDR1 DFQATT, CDR2 SNEGSKA (reference sequence). The CDR3 is 11 amino acids. The V end was cut by 3 bases, the J end by 3 bases, with 6 bases between.

V and J are TRBV28 and TRBJ1-4; possibly TRBD1 for D (5 bases). V lost 5 bases and J lost 6, with 10 bases in between. CDR1 is MDHEN and CDR2 is SYDVKM in the germline V gene. The CDR3 spans 13 residues. The CDR3 bases are TGTGCCAGCAGTCGGGGGTTAGATGAAAAACTGTTTTTT. Translating gives CASSRGLDEKLFF. Supplemented by reference TRBV28 and TRBJ1-4, the full variable domain reads DVKVTQSSRYLVKRTGEKVFLECVQDMDHENMFWYRQDPGLGLRLIYFSYDVKMKEKGDIPEGYSVSREKKERFSLILESASTNQTSMYLCASSRGLDEKLFFGSGTQLSVL.

This clonotype qualifies as medium-sized. The chain is built from TRBV6-8 and TRBJ1-2; a possible D gene is TRBD1 (6 bases). Germline V gives CDR1 MNHGY, CDR2 SAAAGT. V was shortened by 8 bases and J by 3 bases, with 16 bases between the two germline ends. The CDR3 covers 14 residues. CDR3 sequence: CASGRGKQYYGYTF. CDR3 DNA sequence: TGTGCCAGCGGCAGGGGAAAACAATACTATGGCTACACCTTC.

The rearrangement links TRBV7-8 to TRBJ1-6; D gene unclear. CDR1 is SGHVS and CDR2 is FQNEAQ in the germline V gene. CDR3 length: 14 residues. V was clipped by 2 bases and J by 5 bases, with 7 bases between them. The CDR3 DNA reads TGTGCCAGCAGCTTAAATTCGGATAATTCACCCCTCCACTTT. It translates to CASSLNSDNSPLHF.

The chain carries TRBV28 and TRBJ1-2; tentative D call: TRBD1 (5 bases). The CDR3 covers 12 residues. V lost 6 bases, J lost 8 bases, and 13 bases lay in between. The germline CDR1 and CDR2 sequences are MDHEN and SYDVKM. The CDR3 spells CASSRAPLGYTF. The CDR3 DNA is TGTGCCAGCAGCAGGGCCCCCCTGGGCTACACCTTC.

This chain uses TRBV11-2 with TRBJ2-5, with 10 bases identical to TRBD1. Germline V gene data show CDR1 as SGHAT and CDR2 as FQNNGV. V lost 1 base and J lost 4; bases outside the gene matches: 9. The CDR3 runs 17 residues. CDR3 amino acids: CASSLAVTGGASETQYF. The CDR3 nucleotides are TGTGCCAGCAGCTTAGCGGTGACAGGGGGCGCATCAGAGACCCAGTACTTC.

The chain has TRBV7-9 and TRBJ2-7, with 14 nucleotides matching TRBD2. V lost 1 base, J lost 4 bases, and 0 bases stayed unmatched. CDR1 is SEHNR and CDR2 is FQNEAQ in the germline V gene (reference sequence). The CDR3 has 15 amino acids. The DNA of the CDR3 is TGTGCCAGCAGCTTAGGACTAGCGGGAGGGTACGAGCAGTACTTC. Protein sequence: CASSLGLAGGYEQYF.

This clonotype appeared a single time. CDR3 region: CASSGDRGTSYEQYF. The CDR3 coding sequence is TGCGCCAGCAGTGGGGACAGGGGCACCTCCTACGAGCAGTACTTC. V gene TRBV10-2 combines with J gene TRBJ2-7, with 10 bases fitting TRBD1. Losses at the gene ends were 4 bases for V and 0 bases for J; bases not matched to a gene: 3. Germline V lookup: CDR1 WSHSY, CDR2 SAAADI. The CDR3 runs 15 residues.

The genes are TRBV5-6 and TRBJ1-5; D uncertain. Trimming took 0 bases from V and 6 from J, leaving 7 bases between them. The CDR3 runs to 13 residues. CDR1 is SGHDT, CDR2 YYEEEE, per germline. CDR3 in DNA: TGTGCCAGCAGCTTGGGCCCAGGTCAGCCCCAGCATTTT. Translated, it gives CASSLGPGQPQHF.